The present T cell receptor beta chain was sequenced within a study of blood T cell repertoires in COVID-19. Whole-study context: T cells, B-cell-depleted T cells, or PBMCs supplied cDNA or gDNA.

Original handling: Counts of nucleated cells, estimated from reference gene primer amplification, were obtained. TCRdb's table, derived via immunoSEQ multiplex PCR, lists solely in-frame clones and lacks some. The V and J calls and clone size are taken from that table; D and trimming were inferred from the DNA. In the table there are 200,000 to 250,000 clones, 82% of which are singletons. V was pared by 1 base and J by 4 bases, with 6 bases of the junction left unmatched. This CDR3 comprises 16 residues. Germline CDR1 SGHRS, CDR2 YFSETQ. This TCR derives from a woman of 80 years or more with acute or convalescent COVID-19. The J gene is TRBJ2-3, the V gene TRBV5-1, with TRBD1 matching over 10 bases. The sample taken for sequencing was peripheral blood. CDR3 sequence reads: CASSLKPGQGSDTQYF. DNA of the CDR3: TGCGCCAGCAGCTTGAAACCGGGACAGGGGTCAGATACGCAGTATTTT.